These 6 T cell receptor beta chains came from one sample sequenced in a study of shared clonotypes between healthy human individuals (dated by TCRdb to the early 2020s). Library preparation was by the immunoSEQ multiplex PCR assay. TCRdb's version of the immuneACCESS table is confined to in-frame rearrangements and falls short of the full clone set. An unresolved V gene accounts for under half of the shortfall where checked; the remainder is of unknown origin. The sample table holds about 1 million clones, of which about three quarters were seen once. The biggest ten clones account for about 1.5% of the sample. The sequencing input was memory CD4+ T cells sorted from blood. The label giving this sample's cell subset or site can be read as: CD45RA-negative fraction. Every receptor here comes from a man between 18 and 29 years old in good health.

This clone was seen a handful of times. CDR3 nucleotide sequence: TGCGCCAGCAGCTTGGTGGCTAGCGGGGATACGCAGTATTTT. Protein product: CASSLVASGDTQYF. The chain links TRBV5-1 to TRBJ2-3; 8 bases are a match to TRBD2. The junction had 3 bases not matched to a gene; V was cut back by 0 bases and J by 6 bases. The CDR3 consists of 14 residues. From germline, CDR1 is SGHRS and CDR2 YFSETQ.

This clone has a handful of counts. This sequence joins TRBV27 and TRBJ2-3; weak D call: TRBD2 (6 bases). The CDR3 consists of 14 residues. Looked up from germline, CDR1 is MNHEY and CDR2 is SMNVEV (reference sequence). V was shortened by 5 bases and J by 5 bases, with 14 bases between the two germline ends. The CDR3 is CASSRTSRLDTQYF. The CDR3 nucleotides read TGTGCCAGCAGTAGAACTAGCCGCTTAGATACGCAGTATTTT.

Remarks on this clone: Other nucleotide sequences in the sample specify the same CDR3. V gene TRBV4-1 combines with J gene TRBJ2-7, with 11 positions matching TRBD1. The junction had 3 bases not matched to a gene; V was cut back by 4 bases and J by 1 base. Germline assignment: CDR1 MGHRA and CDR2 YSYEKL. The CDR3 contains 15 residues. The CDR3 nucleotides read TGCGCCAGCAGCCCGGGACAGGGGGTTTCCTACGAGCAGTACTTC. This sequence encodes CASSPGQGVSYEQYF.

The V gene is TRBV18, the J gene TRBJ2-7; 7 nucleotides align to TRBD1. After removal of 3 bases from V and 4 bases from J, the junction contained 12 bases not matched to a gene. The CDR3 is 16 amino acids. Germline loops: CDR1 KGHSH, CDR2 LQKENI. CDR3 sequence reads: CASSPTAGGGGYEQYF. The DNA of the CDR3 is TGTGCCAGCTCACCGACCGCAGGGGGTGGTGGTTACGAGCAGTACTTC.

The V and J genes are TRBV5-6 and TRBJ2-5, with TRBD2 matching over 12 bases. The CDR3 is made up of 15 amino acids. The germline CDR1 and CDR2 sequences are SGHDT and YYEEEE. Trimming cost V 4 bases and J 7 bases; bases outside gene matches: 8. Here the CDR3 reads CASSPSGGALVTQYF. The CDR3 coding sequence is TGTGCCAGCAGCCCTAGCGGGGGGGCCCTGGTGACCCAGTACTTC.

A note on this clone: Other DNA sequences in the same sample also yield this CDR3. The genes are TRBV5-1 and TRBJ2-5, with D perhaps matching TRBD2 (5 bases). The ends were cut back, 0 bases at V and 0 bases at J, with 6 bases in the middle. The CDR3 is 14 residues long. Germline-derived CDR1 and CDR2 are SGHRS and YFSETQ. CDR3 amino acids: CASSLGGNQETQYF. Here the CDR3 DNA reads TGCGCCAGCAGCTTGGGAGGGAACCAAGAGACCCAGTACTTC. Supplemented by reference TRBV5-1 and TRBJ2-5, the full variable domain reads KAGVTQTPRYLIKTRGQQVTLSCSPISGHRSVSWYQQTPGQGLQFLFEYFSETQRNKGNFPGRFSGRQFSNSRSEMNVSTLELGDSALYLCASSLGGNQETQYFGPGTRLLVL.